Each of the 28 T cell receptor beta chains below was sequenced from the same sample in a study of blood T cell repertoires in COVID-19. TCRdb's copy holds only in-frame clones and misses some; the assay was immunoSEQ multiplex PCR. The repertoire holds 250,000 to 350,000 clones, with about 85% as singletons. Material: peripheral blood. These receptors were obtained from a woman between 45 and 65 years old with active or convalescent COVID-19.

The rearrangement uses TRBV5-1 and TRBJ1-1; D unresolved. Deletions cut 6 bases from V and 5 bases from J, with 14 bases between. Germline V gene data show CDR1 as SGHRS and CDR2 as YFSETQ. The CDR3 length is 13 residues. In DNA, the CDR3 is TGCGCCAGCAAACGAGGGATGAGTACTGAAGCTTTCTTT. Protein: CASKRGMSTEAFF.

The chain is built from TRBV14 and TRBJ2-7, with D maybe TRBD1 (6 bases). The CDR3 runs 13 residues. The germline V and J ends were trimmed by 1 base and 5 bases, with 9 bases remaining between them. Germline CDR1 reads SGHDN; CDR2 reads FVKESK. The CDR3 reads CASSQVRGNEQYF. The CDR3 region has the DNA TGTGCCAGCAGCCAAGTCAGGGGCAACGAGCAGTACTTC.

Points on this clone: A read error may produce the germline difference seen at one junction end. This chain joins TRBV27 and TRBJ2-3; a possible D gene is TRBD2 (6 bases). CDR1 and CDR2 from the germline V gene are MNHEY and SMNVEV (reference sequence). The CDR3 totals 16 residues. This CDR3 is CASSLSGGEAEDTQYF. CDR3 sequence (DNA): TGTGCCAGCAGTCTATCTGGAGGGGAAGCTGAGGATACGCAGTATTTT.

The rearrangement links TRBV29-1 to TRBJ1-1; 7 bases line up with TRBD1. Germline V lookup: CDR1 SQVTM, CDR2 ANQGSEA. The CDR3 has 14 amino acids. With V trimmed by 7 bases and J by 7 bases, 15 bases remained unmatched. DNA of the CDR3: TGCAGCGCTATTGCAGGGGGAACAGGGGATGAAGCTTTCTTT. It yields the protein CSAIAGGTGDEAFF.

This clone was observed a single time. This chain joins TRBV6-6 and TRBJ2-7, with a tentative D call TRBD2 (5 bases). Germline CDR1 and CDR2: MNHNY and SVGAGI (reference sequence). CDR3 length: 15 amino acids. Trimming cost V 2 bases and J 4 bases, with 15 bases left between them. The CDR3 DNA follows: TGTGCCAGCAGTTACCTGGGCGGGCCCCCATACGAGCAGTACTTC. Its translation is CASSYLGGPPYEQYF.

CDR3 bases: TGTGCCAGCAGCTTAGGTTCGCAACTAGCGGGAGGCACAGATACGCAGTATTTT. Residues: CASSLGSQLAGGTDTQYF. V is TRBV7-8 and J is TRBJ2-3; TRBD2 matches 11 bases. The CDR3 extends over 18 amino acids. The trim removed 1 base at V and 1 base at J, leaving 7 bases unmatched. Germline lookup yields CDR1 SGHVS and CDR2 FQNEAQ.

The chain recombines TRBV27 with TRBJ1-5, with D uncertain. Per the germline V gene, CDR1 is MNHEY and CDR2 is SMNVEV (reference sequence). CDR3 length: 14 amino acids. With 5 bases removed from V and 3 bases from J, the gap between germline ends came to 11 bases. CDR3 protein: CASSGGPFNQPQHF. The CDR3 nucleotides are TGTGCCAGCAGTGGCGGGCCTTTCAATCAGCCCCAGCATTTT.

The chain is built from TRBV7-9 and TRBJ1-1; TRBD1 matches at 9 bases. V lost 5 bases and J lost 3; bases outside the gene matches: 4. The CDR3 length is 14 residues. CDR1 is SEHNR and CDR2 is FQNEAQ in the germline V gene (reference sequence). The CDR3 nucleotides are TGTGCCAGCAGCCAGGGACAGGGCTACACTGAAGCTTTCTTT. It translates to CASSQGQGYTEAFF.

J is TRBJ1-2 and V is TRBV4-1, with 8 positions matching TRBD1. CDR1 and CDR2 from the germline V gene are MGHRA and YSYEKL. This CDR3 region has 18 residues. Germline trimming cut 0 bases from V and 9 bases from J; bases unmatched to any gene: 18. This chain's CDR3 is CASSQDTRTGMLWTRYTF. CDR3 nucleotide sequence: TGCGCCAGCAGCCAAGATACTCGGACAGGGATGCTATGGACGCGCTACACCTTC.

V gene TRBV29-1 combines with J gene TRBJ1-2; 10 bases are a match to TRBD1. The CDR3 runs to 13 residues. V lost 6 bases, J lost 8 bases, and 9 bases stayed unmatched. The germline gives CDR1 SQVTM, CDR2 ANQGSEA. The DNA of the CDR3 is TGCAGCGTCTACCGGGACAGGGGAGACGGCTACACCTTC. This gives the protein CSVYRDRGDGYTF.

The chain's CDR3 is CASRPRESSYNEQFF. The CDR3 nucleotides are TGTGCCAGCAGGCCGCGGGAGAGCTCCTACAATGAGCAGTTCTTC. J is TRBJ2-1 and V is TRBV5-4; 7 bases match TRBD2. The V gene end was trimmed by 5 bases and the J gene end by 0 bases; junction bases not matched to a gene: 5. Germline-derived CDR1 and CDR2 are SGHNT and YYREEE (reference sequence). The CDR3 is made up of 15 amino acids.

This clone has a single count. The gene calls are TRBV5-6 and TRBJ2-1; 12 nucleotides line up with TRBD2. Germline CDR1 SGHDT, CDR2 YYEEEE. Trimming at V came to 2 bases and at J to 0 bases, leaving 6 bases not matched to a gene. This CDR3 is 18 amino acids long. CDR3 sequence reads: CASSLLAGGPSSYNEQFF. The CDR3 bases are TGTGCCAGCAGCTTACTAGCGGGGGGTCCTAGCTCCTACAATGAGCAGTTCTTC.

The chain couples TRBV7-9 to TRBJ2-1, with 13 bases fitting TRBD2. This CDR3 has 15 amino acids. Germline V lookup: CDR1 SEHNR, CDR2 FQNEAQ (reference sequence). V was pared by 5 bases and J by 4 bases, with 2 bases of the junction left unmatched. The CDR3, as DNA: TGTGCCAGCAGCGGGACTAGCGGGAAATACAATGAGCAGTTCTTC. Its translation is CASSGTSGKYNEQFF.

The gene calls are TRBV6-5 and TRBJ2-5, with TRBD2 as a possible D gene (5 bases). Between the trimmed V and J ends, which lost 11 bases and 5 bases, there was a span of 9 bases. Germline CDR1 and CDR2: MNHEY and SVGAGI. The CDR3 runs to 10 residues. The CDR3 DNA is TGTGCCGCGGGCAGGGAGACCCAGTACTTC. Amino acid sequence: CAAGRETQYF.

This sequence joins TRBV28 and TRBJ2-5; possible D gene TRBD2, 6 bases. The CDR3 is made up of 11 amino acids. The germline V gene encodes CDR1 MDHEN and CDR2 SYDVKM. V was clipped by 4 bases and J by 9 bases, with 9 bases between them. The CDR3 bases are TGTGCCAGCAGTTGGGGGGATGCCCAGTACTTC. Encoded protein: CASSWGDAQYF.

J is TRBJ1-1 and V is TRBV29-1; TRBD1 is a possible D gene (5 bases). V lost 5 bases to trimming and J lost 1 base, with 11 bases between them. Germline-derived CDR1 and CDR2 are SQVTM and ANQGSEA. This CDR3 is built from 13 residues. In nucleotides, the CDR3 is TGCAGCGTTAATACAGGCTGGAACACTGAAGCTTTCTTT. Its protein product is CSVNTGWNTEAFF. Drawing the rest from reference TRBV29-1 and TRBJ1-1, the complete variable domain is SAVISQKPSRDICQRGTSLTIQCQVDSQVTMMFWYRQQPGQSLTLIATANQGSEATYESGFVIDKFPISRPNLTFSTLTVSNMSPEDSSIYLCSVNTGWNTEAFFGQGTRLTVV.

Notes on this clone: In the same sample, other DNA sequences code for this CDR3. V is TRBV28 and J is TRBJ1-6; D may be TRBD1 (6 bases). CDR1 is MDHEN, CDR2 SYDVKM, per germline. There are 14 residues in the CDR3. V was clipped by 4 bases and J by 7 bases, with 11 bases between them. This CDR3 reads CASSSGQLNSPLHF. CDR3 coding DNA: TGTGCCAGCAGTTCCGGACAGTTAAATTCACCCCTCCACTTT.

This clone has just a few counts. This chain uses TRBV7-2 with TRBJ1-5, with D unresolved. The CDR3 has 15 residues. Looked up from germline, CDR1 is SGHTA and CDR2 is FQGNSA. V shed 5 bases and J shed 4 bases, with 15 bases lying between them. CDR3 region: CASSDYGRTNQPQHF. The CDR3 bases are TGTGCCAGCAGCGACTACGGGCGGACGAATCAGCCCCAGCATTTT.

This clone appeared many times. This CDR3 is CASSLDRADSRDLRYGYTF. The CDR3 nucleotides are TGTGCCAGCAGCTTAGATAGGGCGGACAGTAGAGACTTACGGTATGGCTACACCTTC. The chain is built from TRBV11-2 and TRBJ1-2; D might be TRBD1 (6 bases). V was shortened by 0 bases and J by 5 bases, with 25 bases between the two germline ends. The CDR3 is 19 amino acids. The germline CDR1 and CDR2 sequences are SGHAT and FQNNGV.

Only one count was recorded for this clone. V usage is TRBV7-9 and J usage is TRBJ2-1; 14 bases align to TRBD2. The germline CDR1 and CDR2 sequences are SEHNR and FQNEAQ (reference sequence). V lost 5 bases to trimming and J lost 7 bases; unmatched junction nucleotides: 13. The CDR3 has 18 amino acids. CDR3 loop: CASSAGAGTSGRRNEQFF. CDR3 in DNA: TGTGCCAGCAGCGCTGGGGCTGGGACTAGCGGGAGACGGAATGAGCAGTTCTTC. The full variable domain, rest sourced from reference TRBV7-9 and TRBJ2-1, is DTGVSQNPRHKITKRGQNVTFRCDPISEHNRLYWYRQTLGQGPEFLTYFQNEAQLEKSRLLSDRFSAERPKGSFSTLEIQRTEQGDSAMYLCASSAGAGTSGRRNEQFFGPGTRLTVL.

The V and J genes are TRBV11-3 and TRBJ2-5; D may be TRBD2 (5 bases). CDR3 length: 14 amino acids. Trimming left V 5 bases short and J 3 bases short, with 13 bases between. Germline-derived CDR1 and CDR2 are SGHNT and YENEEA. The CDR3 protein is CASSPPGREETQYF. In DNA form, the CDR3 reads TGTGCCAGCAGCCCACCCGGGCGGGAAGAGACCCAGTACTTC.

The CDR3 loop is CASSQAPLHSGNTIYF. In DNA, the CDR3 is TGTGCCAGCAGCCAGGCTCCCCTCCACTCTGGAAACACCATATATTTT. V is TRBV3-1 (or the pseudogene TRBV3-2) and J is TRBJ1-3, with D hard to call. CDR3 length: 16 amino acids. Germline V gives CDR1 LGHDT, CDR2 YNNKEL (reference sequence). Deletions cut 3 bases from V and 0 bases from J, with 12 bases between.

The V call is TRBV9, the J call TRBJ1-3, with D unclear. Trimming stripped 0 bases from V and 6 bases from J, with 7 bases between. Germline V CDR1 and CDR2: SGDLS, YYNGEE. There are 13 residues in the CDR3. The CDR3 region is CASSVAPVNTIYF. The DNA of the CDR3 is TGTGCCAGCAGCGTAGCTCCCGTAAACACCATATATTTT.

This sequence joins TRBV5-1 and TRBJ2-7, with 9 bases matching TRBD2. The CDR3 loop spans 14 amino acids. The V segment lost 0 bases and the J segment 7 bases; nucleotides outside the gene matches: 5. Germline V gene sequence: CDR1 SGHRS, CDR2 YFSETQ. DNA of the CDR3: TGCGCCAGCAGCTTGGGCGGGACTAGCAGGGAGCAGTACTTC. Its translation is CASSLGGTSREQYF.

V usage is TRBV19 and J usage is TRBJ2-7, with 9 bases aligning to TRBD1. Germline CDR1 and CDR2: LNHDA and SQIVND (reference sequence). There are 14 residues in the CDR3. V dropped 5 bases and J dropped 1; count of bases not matched to a gene: 3. The CDR3 spells CASSPTGGSYEQYF. CDR3 DNA: TGTGCCAGTAGTCCGACAGGGGGTTCCTACGAGCAGTACTTC.

The chain has TRBV6-2 or TRBV6-3 and TRBJ2-1; 10 bases match TRBD1. V was pared by 5 bases and J by 8 bases, with 9 bases of the junction left unmatched. Germline V gene data show CDR1 as MNHEY and CDR2 as SVGEGT. This CDR3 spans 15 amino acids. CDR3 coding DNA: TGTGCCAGCAGTATCCCTCTGACAGGGGGCGATGAGCAGTTCTTC. The encoded protein is CASSIPLTGGDEQFF.

This chain links TRBV6-5 with TRBJ2-2; TRBD2 matches 7 bases. This CDR3 spans 13 amino acids. CDR1 and CDR2 (germline): MNHEY, SVGAGI. V shed 8 bases, J shed 6 bases, and the junction held 6 bases outside the gene matches. CDR3 sequence (DNA): TGTGCCAGCGGGGCGGGAGCCCCCGGGGAGCTGTTTTTT. Protein sequence: CASGAGAPGELFF.

The rearrangement links TRBV4-1 to TRBJ2-5, with 11 bases fitting TRBD1. CDR1 is MGHRA and CDR2 is YSYEKL in the germline V gene. The CDR3 extends over 18 amino acids. V was clipped by 4 bases and J by 0 bases; unmatched bases: 10. CDR3 amino acids: CASSRTGGPMMNQETQYF. As DNA, the CDR3 is TGCGCCAGCAGCCGGACAGGGGGCCCAATGATGAACCAAGAGACCCAGTACTTC.